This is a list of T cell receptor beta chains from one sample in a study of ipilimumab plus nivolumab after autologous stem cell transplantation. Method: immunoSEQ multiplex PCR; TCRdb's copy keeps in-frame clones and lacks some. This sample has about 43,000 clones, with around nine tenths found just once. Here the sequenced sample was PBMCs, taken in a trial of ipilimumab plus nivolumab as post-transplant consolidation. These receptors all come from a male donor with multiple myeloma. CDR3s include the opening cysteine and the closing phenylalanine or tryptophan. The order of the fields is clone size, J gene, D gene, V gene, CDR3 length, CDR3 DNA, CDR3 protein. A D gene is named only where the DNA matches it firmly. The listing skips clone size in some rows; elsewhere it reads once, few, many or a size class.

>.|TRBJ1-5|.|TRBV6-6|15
TGTGCCAGCAGTTACCGCCCGGGAAACAATCAGCCCCAGCATTTT
CASSYRPGNNQPQHF
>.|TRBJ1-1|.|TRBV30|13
TGTGCCTGGACCGCACCGGGATACACTGAAGCTTTCTTT
CAWTAPGYTEAFF
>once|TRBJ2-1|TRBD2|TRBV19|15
TGTGCCAGTAGTATCGGTCGACTAGCGGGGCCCAGGCAGTTCTTC
CASSIGRLAGPRQFF
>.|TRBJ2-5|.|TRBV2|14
TGTGCCAGCATAGGTGGGGTCTACCAAGAGACCCAGTACTTC
CASIGGVYQETQYF
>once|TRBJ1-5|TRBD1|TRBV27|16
TGTGCCAGCAGCCCGGACAGGGGGCGCGGCAATCAGCCCCAGCATTTT
CASSPDRGRGNQPQHF
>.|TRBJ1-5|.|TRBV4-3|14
TGCGCCAGCAGCCAAGTAGGCAGGGAGCAGCCCCAGCATTTT
CASSQVGREQPQHF
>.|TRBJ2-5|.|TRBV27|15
TGTGCCAGCAGTCCGCGGGGCTACGACCAAGAGACCCAGTACTTC
CASSPRGYDQETQYF
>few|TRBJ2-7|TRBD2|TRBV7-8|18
TGTGCCAGCAGCTTAAGGTTTCCCGGGACTACCTTTTCCTACGAGCAGTACTTC
CASSLRFPGTTFSYEQYF
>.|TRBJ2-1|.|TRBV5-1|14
TGCGCCAGCAGCTTGGGGCAGAATTACAATGAGCAGTTCTTC
CASSLGQNYNEQFF
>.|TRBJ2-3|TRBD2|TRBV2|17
TGTGCCAGCAGTGAAGGGTTAGCGGGGGAGAACACAGATACGCAGTATTTT
CASSEGLAGENTDTQYF
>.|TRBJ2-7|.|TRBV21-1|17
TGTGCCAGCAGCAATCGGCTAGCGGGGAACCGCTCCTACGAGCAGTACTTC
CASSNRLAGNRSYEQYF
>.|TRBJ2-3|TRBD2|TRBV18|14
TGTGCCGGGGCTACTAGCGGGAGTACAGATACGCAGTATTTT
CAGATSGSTDTQYF
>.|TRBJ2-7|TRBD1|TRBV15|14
TGTGCCACCAGCAGACCGGGACAGGGGGCCGAGCAGTACTTC
CATSRPGQGAEQYF
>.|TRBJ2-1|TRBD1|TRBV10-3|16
TGTGCCATCAGTGGGCTCGGGACAGGGATGGGCAATGAGCAGTTCTTC
CAISGLGTGMGNEQFF
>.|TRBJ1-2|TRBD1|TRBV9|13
TGTGCCAGCAGCGCTGGGACAGCCTATGGCTACACCTTC
CASSAGTAYGYTF
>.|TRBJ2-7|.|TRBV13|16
TGTGCCAGCAGCTCCCTAAGTTATAGCAGGGCCTACGAGCAGTACTTC
CASSSLSYSRAYEQYF
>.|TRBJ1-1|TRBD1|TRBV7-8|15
TGTGCCAGCAGCCCTTGGACAGGGGGAGAGACTGAAGCTTTCTTT
CASSPWTGGETEAFF
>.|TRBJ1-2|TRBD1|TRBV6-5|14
TGTGCCAGCAGTTACAAGGGGGCCGGCTATGGCTACACCTTC
CASSYKGAGYGYTF
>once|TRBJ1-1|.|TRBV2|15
TGTGCCAGCAGCCCTACAGGGATTCCCCACACTGAAGCTTTCTTT
CASSPTGIPHTEAFF
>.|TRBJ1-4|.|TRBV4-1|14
TGCGCCAGCAGCCAAGGCCAGGGGAATGAAAAACTGTTTTTT
CASSQGQGNEKLFF
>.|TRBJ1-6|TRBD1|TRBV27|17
TGTGCCAGCAGTTTATTTACGCAGGGGGCCCGCAATTCACCCCTCCACTTT
CASSLFTQGARNSPLHF
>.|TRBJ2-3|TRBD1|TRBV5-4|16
TGTGCCAGCAGCTCTAAGGGACAGGGGGCTGTAGATACGCAGTATTTT
CASSSKGQGAVDTQYF
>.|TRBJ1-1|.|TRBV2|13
TGTGCCAGCAGCCTTTCGACGGGGATCGTCAGTTTCTTT
CASSLSTGIVSFF
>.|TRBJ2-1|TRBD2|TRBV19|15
TGTGCCAGTAGGCTTCTAGCGGGGGGGCGCAATGAGCAGTTCTTC
CASRLLAGGRNEQFF